Presented here are 29 T cell receptor beta chains from one specimen sequenced in a study of shared clonotypes between healthy human individuals. The assay was immunoSEQ multiplex PCR, and TCRdb's table has in-frame clones only and misses some. This table holds 500,000 to 550,000 clones, 95% to 97% found once. Sequenced material: naive CD4+ T cells sorted from blood. Noted subset: CD45RA+ positively selected. Receptor source: a woman aged 25 to 39 in good health.

This clone was detected a few times. The rearrangement joins TRBV9 to TRBJ2-2; no firm D call. The V and J ends lost 6 bases and 1 base respectively, with 7 bases between them. Germline-derived CDR1 and CDR2 are SGDLS and YYNGEE. This CDR3 spans 13 amino acids. Here the CDR3 DNA reads TGTGCCAGCAAGTACAGGAACACCGGGGAGCTGTTTTTT. Encoded protein: CASKYRNTGELFF.

Comments on this clone: The sample carries other DNA sequences with the same CDR3. The chain recombines TRBV10-3 with TRBJ2-7; weak D call: TRBD1 (5 bases). Germline CDR1 is ENHRY and CDR2 is SYGVKD. CDR3 length equals 11 residues. Between the trimmed V and J ends, which lost 6 bases and 3 bases, there was a span of 6 bases. As DNA, the CDR3 is TGTGCCATCAGCCAGGGCTACGAGCAGTACTTC. Translating it yields CAISQGYEQYF.

This chain joins TRBV18 and TRBJ2-7; 9 nucleotides match TRBD2. This CDR3 comprises 15 residues. Trimming removed 8 bases from V and 5 bases from J; junction bases left unmatched: 13. CDR1 and CDR2 from the germline V gene are KGHSH and LQKENI. This chain's CDR3 is CASAKPGTSSDEQYF. CDR3 sequence (DNA): TGTGCCAGCGCGAAACCAGGGACTAGCAGCGACGAGCAGTACTTC.

This chain links TRBV28 with TRBJ1-1; TRBD1 is a possible D gene (5 bases). CDR1 and CDR2 (germline): MDHEN, SYDVKM. CDR3 length equals 11 residues. The CDR3 is CAATGNTEAFF. For the CDR3, the DNA is TGTGCTGCTACAGGCAACACTGAAGCTTTCTTT. Supplemented by reference TRBV28 and TRBJ1-1, the full variable domain reads DVKVTQSSRYLVKRTGEKVFLECVQDMDHENMFWYRQDPGLGLRLIYFSYDVKMKEKGDIPEGYSVSREKKERFSLILESASTNQTSMYLCAATGNTEAFFGQGTRLTVV.

The chain joins TRBV29-1 to TRBJ1-4; TRBD1 agrees at 10 bases. The CDR3 consists of 14 residues. Trimming cost V 4 bases and J 5 bases; bases outside gene matches: 4. The germline V gene has CDR1 SQVTM and CDR2 ANQGSEA. DNA for the CDR3: TGCAGCGTTGGGGTGGACAGGGGGAATGAAAAACTGTTTTTT. It is translated as CSVGVDRGNEKLFF.

V is TRBV11-2 and J is TRBJ1-2, with 9 bases lining up with TRBD1. The junction had 1 base not matched to a gene; V was cut back by 4 bases and J by 4 bases. The CDR3 length is 13 residues. Germline V lookup: CDR1 SGHAT, CDR2 FQNNGV. CDR3 residues: CASSSTGGYGYTF. DNA of the CDR3: TGTGCCAGCAGCTCGACAGGGGGCTATGGCTACACCTTC.

The V and J genes are TRBV7-7 and TRBJ2-2, with D possibly being TRBD1 (6 bases). CDR3 length equals 15 residues. Germline V lookup: CDR1 SSHAT, CDR2 FNYEAQ (reference sequence). With 5 bases removed from V and 2 bases from J, the gap between germline ends came to 12 bases. The CDR3 nucleotides are TGTGCCAGCAGCCCCAGGGACATAAACACCGGGGAGCTGTTTTTT. Translation gives CASSPRDINTGELFF.

This clone was observed a few times. V is TRBV19 and J is TRBJ1-2; 11 positions match TRBD1. Trimming cost V 6 bases and J 7 bases; bases outside gene matches: 7. The CDR3 extends over 14 amino acids. Germline-derived CDR1 and CDR2 are LNHDA and SQIVND (reference sequence). In DNA, the CDR3 is TGTGCCAGTAGCCCCGGGACAGGGGGATCTGGCTACACCTTC. Amino acids: CASSPGTGGSGYTF.

The J gene is TRBJ2-3, the V gene TRBV19; 8 bases fit TRBD1. The CDR3 spans 15 residues. CDR1 and CDR2 (germline): LNHDA, SQIVND (reference sequence). V shed 6 bases and J 0 bases; nucleotides not matched to a gene: 5. CDR3 protein: CASSETGVSTDTQYF. The CDR3 DNA follows: TGTGCCAGTAGCGAGACAGGGGTTAGCACAGATACGCAGTATTTT.

The chain links TRBV4-1 to TRBJ2-1; TRBD2 matches at 10 bases. V lost 1 base to trimming and J lost 7 bases; unmatched junction nucleotides: 10. The CDR3 has 17 residues. CDR1 MGHRA and CDR2 YSYEKL come from the germline V gene. The CDR3 DNA reads as TGCGCCAGCAGCCAAGTGGGGGGGGCTAGCGGGAGAAATGAGCAGTTCTTC. Its translation: CASSQVGGASGRNEQFF.

V is TRBV18 and J is TRBJ1-1; TRBD1 matches 8 bases. The V gene's germline CDR1 is KGHSH and CDR2 LQKENI. CDR3 length equals 15 residues. V shed 3 bases and J 6 bases; nucleotides not matched to a gene: 9. CDR3 in DNA: TGTGCCAGCTCACCCTCGGCCCAGGACAGGGCTGAAGCTTTCTTT. It is translated as CASSPSAQDRAEAFF.

This clone was detected only a few times. The gene calls are TRBV5-5 and TRBJ1-3, with D uncertain. The CDR3 has 16 residues. The V end was cut by 4 bases, the J end by 0 bases, with 14 bases between. Germline V gives CDR1 SGHKS, CDR2 YYEKEE (reference sequence). CDR3 nucleotide sequence: TGTGCCAGCAGCGTGACATCTCCCAACTCTGGAAACACCATATATTTT. Translation: CASSVTSPNSGNTIYF. Using reference TRBV5-5 and TRBJ1-3 for the parts outside the CDR3, the full variable domain is DAGVTQSPTHLIKTRGQQVTLRCSPISGHKSVSWYQQVLGQGPQFIFQYYEKEERGRGNFPDRFSARQFPNYSSELNVNALLLGDSALYLCASSVTSPNSGNTIYFGEGSWLTVV.

The rearrangement joins TRBV7-9 to TRBJ2-1; D not certain. With 2 bases removed from V and 0 bases from J, the gap between germline ends came to 8 bases. The CDR3 is made up of 15 amino acids. CDR1 SEHNR and CDR2 FQNEAQ come from the germline V gene (reference sequence). CDR3 nucleotides: TGTGCCAGCAGCTTATATCCCGGCTCCTACAATGAGCAGTTCTTC. Amino acid sequence: CASSLYPGSYNEQFF.

The CDR3 reads CAREWDGTDEKLFF. CDR3 sequence (DNA): TGTGCCAGGGAGTGGGACGGTACTGATGAAAAACTGTTTTTT. This rearrangement joins TRBV27 to TRBJ1-4, with D possibly matching TRBD1 (5 bases). V lost 9 bases and J lost 6, with 17 bases in between. Germline CDR1 and CDR2: MNHEY and SMNVEV (reference sequence). This CDR3 has 14 residues.

The chain uses TRBV9 and TRBJ2-1; D is unresolved. Trimming removed 4 bases from V and 8 bases from J, with 7 bases in between. This CDR3 region has 11 residues. Germline assignment: CDR1 SGDLS and CDR2 YYNGEE. The CDR3 here is CASSPSDEQFF. DNA of the CDR3: TGTGCCAGCAGCCCGTCCGATGAGCAGTTCTTC.

The chain uses TRBV5-4 and TRBJ2-1; 10 bases agree with TRBD2. The CDR3 is 15 amino acids. The germline V gene encodes CDR1 SGHNT and CDR2 YYREEE (reference sequence). The V segment lost 0 bases and the J segment 9 bases; nucleotides outside the gene matches: 6. This chain's CDR3 is CASSLGLAGVAEQFF. The CDR3 bases are TGTGCCAGCAGCTTGGGGCTAGCGGGAGTGGCTGAGCAGTTCTTC.

The chain uses TRBV5-1 and TRBJ2-7; D might be TRBD2 (6 bases). Germline V gene data show CDR1 as SGHRS and CDR2 as YFSETQ. V lost 0 bases and J 5 bases, leaving 15 bases between the germline ends. This CDR3 region has 15 residues. CDR3 region: CASSLDLRGTHEQYF. The CDR3 bases are TGCGCCAGCAGCTTGGATTTGCGGGGTACCCACGAGCAGTACTTC.

CDR3 sequence (DNA): TGTGCCAGCAGTTTCGGACGGGGGACTGAAGCTTTCTTT. This encodes CASSFGRGTEAFF. The rearrangement joins TRBV27 to TRBJ1-1; D might be TRBD1 (5 bases). Per germline, CDR1 MNHEY and CDR2 SMNVEV (reference sequence). The CDR3 extends over 13 amino acids. V lost 3 bases, J lost 5 bases, and 10 bases lay in between.

Turning to this clone: The junction and the germline gene differ at one end; a read error may be behind it. The chain couples TRBV23-1 to TRBJ2-7; possible D gene TRBD2, 6 bases. TRBV23-1 is an ORF, and what it does is uncertain. CDR3 length: 15 amino acids. As DNA, the CDR3 is TGCGCCAGCAAACAGCCCCGCGGGACGTCCTGCGAGCAGTACTTC. This gives the protein CASKQPRGTSCEQYF.

The chain links TRBV30 to TRBJ2-2; D is ambiguous. Germline V gives CDR1 GTSNPN, CDR2 SVGIG (reference sequence). The V gene lost 4 bases and the J gene lost 4 bases, with 10 bases spanning the gap. This CDR3 spans 13 amino acids. The CDR3: CAWKAAATGELFF. CDR3 DNA: TGTGCCTGGAAGGCCGCGGCCACCGGGGAGCTGTTTTTT.

This chain joins TRBV11-1 and TRBJ2-1; D not certain. The CDR3 covers 16 residues. V lost 1 base to trimming and J lost 0 bases, with 10 bases between them. Germline CDR1 is SGHAT and CDR2 is FQDESV (reference sequence). CDR3 nucleotide sequence: TGTGCCAGCAGCTTAGTTGGCCCCAGCTCCTACAATGAGCAGTTCTTC. It codes for CASSLVGPSSYNEQFF.

Written as DNA, the CDR3 is TGTGCCTACGCCGCCACCCTCCTGGGATCAGGGCCCGACGGCGGGGAGCTGTTTTTT. Its protein is CAYAATLLGSGPDGGELFF. The chain couples TRBV5-4 to TRBJ2-2, with D possibly matching TRBD1 (5 bases). CDR1 is SGHNT and CDR2 is YYREEE in the germline V gene (reference sequence). This CDR3 is 19 amino acids long. Trimming left V 10 bases short and J 7 bases short, with 35 bases between.

CDR3 region: CASSLVTGNTEAFF. The CDR3 DNA reads TGTGCCAGCAGCTTAGTCACAGGCAACACTGAAGCTTTCTTT. This chain joins TRBV7-2 and TRBJ1-1; D is possibly TRBD1 (5 bases). CDR3 length: 14 residues. V was clipped by 1 base and J by 2 bases, with 8 bases between them. CDR1 and CDR2 (germline): SGHTA, FQGNSA.

This rearrangement joins TRBV15 to TRBJ2-5; possible D gene TRBD2, 7 bases. CDR1 and CDR2 from the germline V gene are LNHNV and YYDKDF (reference sequence). The CDR3 is made up of 17 amino acids. Trimming took 2 bases from V and 6 from J, leaving 22 bases between them. The CDR3 bases are TGTGCCACCAGCAGAACTAGCGCGAGCCCCGGGGGCAAGACCCAGTACTTC. Translating gives CATSRTSASPGGKTQYF. Variable domain in full (rest from reference TRBV15 and TRBJ2-5): DAMVIQNPRYQVTQFGKPVTLSCSQTLNHNVMYWYQQKSSQAPKLLFHYYDKDFNNEADTPDNFQSRRPNTSFCFLDIRSPGLGDTAMYLCATSRTSASPGGKTQYFGPGTRLLVL.

CDR3 in DNA: TGTGCCAGCAGCCAATCTGTTGAGAACACTGAAGCTTTCTTT. It specifies CASSQSVENTEAFF. The J gene is TRBJ1-1, the V gene TRBV14; D is unclear. CDR1 is SGHDN and CDR2 is FVKESK in the germline V gene. The CDR3 runs to 14 residues. With 2 bases removed from V and 1 base from J, the gap between germline ends came to 8 bases.

The rearrangement joins TRBV6-5 to TRBJ1-3; D gene uncertain. Germline loops: CDR1 MNHEY, CDR2 SVGAGI. Trimming cost V 6 bases and J 0 bases, with 6 bases left between them. The CDR3 is 13 amino acids. In DNA form, the CDR3 reads TGTGCCAGCAGGGTGAGCTCTGGAAACACCATATATTTT. Residues: CASRVSSGNTIYF.

The chain combines TRBV5-6 with TRBJ2-6, with TRBD2 as a possible D gene (6 bases). There are 15 residues in the CDR3. CDR1 and CDR2 from the germline V gene are SGHDT and YYEEEE. V gave up 4 bases and J gave up 4 bases, with 12 bases separating them. CDR3 sequence: CASSGGTTGANVLTF. CDR3 in DNA: TGTGCCAGCAGCGGCGGGACCACGGGGGCCAACGTCCTGACTTTC.

The DNA of the CDR3 is TGTGCCAGCACCCTAAGAGGGATGGGCGGGAGTAACTACTACGAGCAGTACTTC. Translated, it gives CASTLRGMGGSNYYEQYF. The V gene is TRBV28, the J gene TRBJ2-7; 7 bases map to TRBD2. The CDR3 consists of 18 residues. CDR1 MDHEN and CDR2 SYDVKM come from the germline V gene. The V gene end was trimmed by 7 bases and the J gene end by 3 bases; junction bases not matched to a gene: 21.

As concerns this clone: Other DNA sequences from this sample encode an identical CDR3 as well. The chain couples TRBV7-9 to TRBJ2-1, with D possibly TRBD2 on 6 matching bases. Germline V lookup: CDR1 SEHNR, CDR2 FQNEAQ (reference sequence). The CDR3 contains 15 residues. V was shortened by 1 base and J by 0 bases, with 7 bases between the two germline ends. CDR3 protein: CASSLVGSSYNEQFF. CDR3 nucleotide sequence: TGTGCCAGCAGCTTAGTCGGGAGCTCCTACAATGAGCAGTTCTTC.